Sequencing of this TCR beta chain was carried out in a study of blood T cell repertoires in COVID-19. Some clones are missing from TCRdb's copy, which holds only in-frame ones; the method was immunoSEQ multiplex PCR. The sample contains approximately 90,000 clones, around 87% of which appear only once. V was pared by 1 base and J by 2 bases, with 9 bases between. CDR1 is SGHDT, CDR2 YYEEEE, per germline. CDR3 length: 14 residues. The chain links TRBV5-6 to TRBJ1-2; no definite D call. Input material: peripheral blood. The origin of this receptor is a human donor with acute or convalescent COVID-19. The donor label of this sample is uncertain. CDR3 sequence: CASSLISGNYGYTF. The CDR3 DNA is TGTGCCAGCAGCTTGATCTCGGGGAACTATGGCTACACCTTC.